This TCR beta chain was sequenced in a study of spatial heterogeneity in lung cancer. TCRdb re-called the 5' RACE reads through MiXCR, storing one row per CDR3 protein. The sample includes roughly 38,000 distinct CDR3 sequences, approximately 3% of them seen just once. Time point reported: sample taken at primary tumor resection. A total of approximately 70 untreated early-stage non-small cell lung cancer patients served as donors. The authors sequenced whole RNA from tumor, nontumor lung or frozen PBMC without sorting. This clonotype was detected many times. The length of the CDR3 is 13 residues. Trimming removed 8 bases at V and 2 bases at J, with 11 bases between. The germline V gene has CDR1 ENHRY and CDR2 SYGVKD.

The source was normal lung tissue next to the tumor, collected at surgery. This chain connects TRBV10-3 to TRBJ2-3; TRBD1 might be the D (6 bases). This TCR was recovered from a male donor with early-stage non-small cell lung cancer. The CDR3 sequence is CAIGGSITDTQYF. For the CDR3, the DNA is TGTGCCATCGGGGGCTCTATCACAGATACGCAGTATTTT.